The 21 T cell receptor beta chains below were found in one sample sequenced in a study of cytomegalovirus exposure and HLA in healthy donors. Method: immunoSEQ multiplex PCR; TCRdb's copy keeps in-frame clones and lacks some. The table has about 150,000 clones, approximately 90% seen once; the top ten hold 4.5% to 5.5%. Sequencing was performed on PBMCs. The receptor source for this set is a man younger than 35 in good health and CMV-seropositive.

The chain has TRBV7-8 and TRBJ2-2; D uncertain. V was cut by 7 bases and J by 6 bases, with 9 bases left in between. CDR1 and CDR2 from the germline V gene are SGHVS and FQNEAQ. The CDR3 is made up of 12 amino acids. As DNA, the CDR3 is TGTGCCAGCACCGAGCCCCCCGGGGAGCTGTTTTTT. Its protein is CASTEPPGELFF.

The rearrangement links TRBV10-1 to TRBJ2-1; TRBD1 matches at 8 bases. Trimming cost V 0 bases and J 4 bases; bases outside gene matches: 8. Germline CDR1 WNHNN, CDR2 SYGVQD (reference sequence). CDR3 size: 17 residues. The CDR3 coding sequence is TGCGCCAGCAGTGAGTCGACTCGGGACAGGATTTACAATGAGCAGTTCTTC. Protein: CASSESTRDRIYNEQFF.

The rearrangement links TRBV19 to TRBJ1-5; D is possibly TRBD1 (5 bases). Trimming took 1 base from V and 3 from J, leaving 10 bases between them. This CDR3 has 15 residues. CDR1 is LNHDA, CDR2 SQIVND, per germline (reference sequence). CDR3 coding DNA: TGTGCCAGTAGTATAGCGACAGCTTCCAATCAGCCCCAGCATTTT. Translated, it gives CASSIATASNQPQHF. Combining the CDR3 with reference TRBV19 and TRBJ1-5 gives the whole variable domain DGGITQSPKYLFRKEGQNVTLSCEQNLNHDAMYWYRQDPGQGLRLIYYSQIVNDFQKGDIAEGYSVSREKKESFPLTVTSAQKNPTAFYLCASSIATASNQPQHFGDGTRLSIL.

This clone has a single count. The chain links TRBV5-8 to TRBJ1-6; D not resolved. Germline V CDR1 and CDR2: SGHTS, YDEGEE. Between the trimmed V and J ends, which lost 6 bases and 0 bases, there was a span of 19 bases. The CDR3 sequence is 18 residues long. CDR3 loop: CASTPAGILSSYNSPLHF. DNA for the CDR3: TGTGCCAGCACCCCGGCCGGGATCCTAAGCTCCTATAATTCACCCCTCCACTTT.

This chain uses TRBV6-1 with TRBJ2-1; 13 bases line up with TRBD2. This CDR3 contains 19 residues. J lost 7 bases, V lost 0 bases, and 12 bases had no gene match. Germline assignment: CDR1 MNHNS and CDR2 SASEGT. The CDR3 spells CASSEAYWGLAGRRNEQFF. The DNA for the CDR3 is TGTGCCAGCAGTGAAGCCTATTGGGGACTAGCGGGGAGAAGAAATGAGCAGTTCTTC.

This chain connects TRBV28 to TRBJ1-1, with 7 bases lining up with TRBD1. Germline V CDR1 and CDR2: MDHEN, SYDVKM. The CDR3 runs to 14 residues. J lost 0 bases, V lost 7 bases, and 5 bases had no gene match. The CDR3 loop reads CASNRGSVNTEAFF. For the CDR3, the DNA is TGTGCCAGCAACAGGGGTAGTGTGAACACTGAAGCTTTCTTT. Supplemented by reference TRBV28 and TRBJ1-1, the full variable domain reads DVKVTQSSRYLVKRTGEKVFLECVQDMDHENMFWYRQDPGLGLRLIYFSYDVKMKEKGDIPEGYSVSREKKERFSLILESASTNQTSMYLCASNRGSVNTEAFFGQGTRLTVV.

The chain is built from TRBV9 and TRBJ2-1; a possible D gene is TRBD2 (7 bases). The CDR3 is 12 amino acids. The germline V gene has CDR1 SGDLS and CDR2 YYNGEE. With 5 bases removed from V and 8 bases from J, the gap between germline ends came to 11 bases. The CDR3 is CASSGGGDEQFF. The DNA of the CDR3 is TGTGCCAGCAGTGGAGGGGGGGATGAGCAGTTCTTC. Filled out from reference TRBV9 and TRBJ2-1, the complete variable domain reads DSGVTQTPKHLITATGQRVTLRCSPRSGDLSVYWYQQSLDQGLQFLIQYYNGEERAKGNILERFSAQQFPDLHSELNLSSLELGDSALYFCASSGGGDEQFFGPGTRLTVL.

CDR3 in DNA: TGTGCCAGCAGCTTAGCGAGGAAGGGAGACACCGGGGAGCTGTTTTTT. Residues: CASSLARKGDTGELFF. This rearrangement joins TRBV7-6 to TRBJ2-2; D is possibly TRBD2 (5 bases). Germline values: CDR1 SGHVS, CDR2 FNYEAQ. The CDR3 consists of 16 residues. V shed 0 bases and J shed 3 bases, with 11 bases lying between them.

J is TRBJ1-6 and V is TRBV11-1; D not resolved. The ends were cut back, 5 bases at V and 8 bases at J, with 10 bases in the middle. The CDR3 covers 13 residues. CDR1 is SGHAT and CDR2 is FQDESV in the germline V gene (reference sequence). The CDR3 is CASSLFLDSPLHF. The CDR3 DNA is TGTGCCAGCAGCCTATTTTTAGATTCACCCCTCCACTTT.

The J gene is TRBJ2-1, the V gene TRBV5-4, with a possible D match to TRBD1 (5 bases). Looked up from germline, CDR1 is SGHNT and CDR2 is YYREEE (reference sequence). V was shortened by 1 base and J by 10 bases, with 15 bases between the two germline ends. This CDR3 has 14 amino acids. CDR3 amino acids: CASSLTGDVLEQFF. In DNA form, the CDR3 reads TGTGCCAGCAGCTTGACAGGAGACGTACTCGAGCAGTTCTTC.

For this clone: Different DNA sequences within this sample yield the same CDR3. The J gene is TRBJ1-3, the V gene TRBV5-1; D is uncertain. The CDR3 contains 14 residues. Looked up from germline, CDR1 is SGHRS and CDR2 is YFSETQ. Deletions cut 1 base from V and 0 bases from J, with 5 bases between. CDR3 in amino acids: CASSLSGSGNTIYF. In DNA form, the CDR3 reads TGCGCCAGCAGCTTGTCAGGCTCTGGAAACACCATATATTTT.

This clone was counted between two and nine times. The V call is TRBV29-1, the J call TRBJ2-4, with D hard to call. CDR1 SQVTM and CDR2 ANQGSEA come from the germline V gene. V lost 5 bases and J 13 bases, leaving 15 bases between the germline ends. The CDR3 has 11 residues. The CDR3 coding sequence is TGCAGCGTTACTAAAGGTGTAGAACAGTACTTC. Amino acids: CSVTKGVEQYF.

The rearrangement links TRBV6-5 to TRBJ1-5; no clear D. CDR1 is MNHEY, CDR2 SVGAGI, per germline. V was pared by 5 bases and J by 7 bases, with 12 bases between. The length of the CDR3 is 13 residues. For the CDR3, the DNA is TGTGCCAGCAGTGAATCCCCAGGACAGCCCCAGCATTTT. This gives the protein CASSESPGQPQHF.

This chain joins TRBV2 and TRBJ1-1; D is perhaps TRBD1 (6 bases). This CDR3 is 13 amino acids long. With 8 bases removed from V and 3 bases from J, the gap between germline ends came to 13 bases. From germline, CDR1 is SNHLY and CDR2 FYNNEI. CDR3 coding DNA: TGTGCCAGCCATGAGGGGGTTTACACTGAAGCTTTCTTT. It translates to CASHEGVYTEAFF.

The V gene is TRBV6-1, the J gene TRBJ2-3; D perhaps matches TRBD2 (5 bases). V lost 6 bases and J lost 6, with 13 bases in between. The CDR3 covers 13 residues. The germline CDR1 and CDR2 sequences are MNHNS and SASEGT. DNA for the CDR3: TGTGCCAGCAGCGTTGAGTGGGAGGATACGCAGTATTTT. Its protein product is CASSVEWEDTQYF.

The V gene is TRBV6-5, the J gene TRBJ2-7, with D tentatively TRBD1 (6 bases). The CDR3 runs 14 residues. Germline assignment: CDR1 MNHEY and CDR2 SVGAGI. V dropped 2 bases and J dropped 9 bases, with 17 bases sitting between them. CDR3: CASSYGIGGTAQYF. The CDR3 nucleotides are TGTGCCAGCAGTTACGGGATAGGGGGTACGGCGCAGTACTTC.

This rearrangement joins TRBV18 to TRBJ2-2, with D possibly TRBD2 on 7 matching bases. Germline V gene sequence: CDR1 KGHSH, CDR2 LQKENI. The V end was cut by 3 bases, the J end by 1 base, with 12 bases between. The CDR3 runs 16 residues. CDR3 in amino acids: CASSPMRGGNTGELFF. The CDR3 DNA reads TGTGCCAGCTCACCCATGAGGGGGGGGAACACCGGGGAGCTGTTTTTT.

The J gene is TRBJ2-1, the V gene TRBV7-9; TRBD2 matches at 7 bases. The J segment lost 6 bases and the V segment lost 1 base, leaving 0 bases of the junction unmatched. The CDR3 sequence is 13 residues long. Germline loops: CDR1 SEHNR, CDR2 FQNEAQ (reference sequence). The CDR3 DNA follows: TGTGCCAGCAGCTTAGGGACTAGCAATGAGCAGTTCTTC. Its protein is CASSLGTSNEQFF.

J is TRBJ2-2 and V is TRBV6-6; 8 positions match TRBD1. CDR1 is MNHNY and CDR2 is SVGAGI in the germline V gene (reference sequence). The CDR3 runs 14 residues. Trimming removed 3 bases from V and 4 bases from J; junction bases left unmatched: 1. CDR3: CASSYTGGTGELFF. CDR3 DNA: TGTGCCAGCAGTTATACAGGGGGCACCGGGGAGCTGTTTTTT.

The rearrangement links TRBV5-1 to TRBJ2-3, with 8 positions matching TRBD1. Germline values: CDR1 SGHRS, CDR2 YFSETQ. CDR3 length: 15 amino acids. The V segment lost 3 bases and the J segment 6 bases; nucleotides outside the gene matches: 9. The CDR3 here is CASSSTGQESDTQYF. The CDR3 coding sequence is TGCGCCAGCAGCTCTACGGGACAGGAGTCCGATACGCAGTATTTT.

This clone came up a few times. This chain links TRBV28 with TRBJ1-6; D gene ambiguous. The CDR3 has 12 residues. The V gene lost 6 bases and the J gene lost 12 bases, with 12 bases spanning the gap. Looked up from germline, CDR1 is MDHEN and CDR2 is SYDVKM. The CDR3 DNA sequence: TGTGCCAGCAGCCCCCCCCGGGGACCCCTCCACTTT. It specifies CASSPPRGPLHF.